This TCR beta chain was documented in a study of post-analysis software for immune sequencing data. Overall study results and limits: Comparison with controls showed significantly lower normalized Chao1 diversity in multiple sclerosis patients.

This clonotype was observed a few times. Antigen: not known. The library was made from cDNA and included unique molecular identifiers. TCRdb redid the calling of the PCR reads with MiXCR, one entry per CDR3 protein. The table records under 650,000 distinct CDR3 sequences, 44% of them present only once. This clonotype was obtained from a girl between 10 and 17 years old with multiple sclerosis. Sequencing was carried out using blood.

The CDR3 DNA sequence: TGCGCCAGCAGCTTGGGTCAACCGACAGGGTACGAGCAGTACTTC. It encodes CASSLGQPTGYEQYF. The chain couples TRBV5-1 to TRBJ2-5; 7 positions agree with TRBD1. The end of the DNA fits TRBJ2-7 better, so the J call may be wrong. CDR1 is SGHRS and CDR2 is YFSETQ in the germline V gene. CDR3 length equals 15 residues.